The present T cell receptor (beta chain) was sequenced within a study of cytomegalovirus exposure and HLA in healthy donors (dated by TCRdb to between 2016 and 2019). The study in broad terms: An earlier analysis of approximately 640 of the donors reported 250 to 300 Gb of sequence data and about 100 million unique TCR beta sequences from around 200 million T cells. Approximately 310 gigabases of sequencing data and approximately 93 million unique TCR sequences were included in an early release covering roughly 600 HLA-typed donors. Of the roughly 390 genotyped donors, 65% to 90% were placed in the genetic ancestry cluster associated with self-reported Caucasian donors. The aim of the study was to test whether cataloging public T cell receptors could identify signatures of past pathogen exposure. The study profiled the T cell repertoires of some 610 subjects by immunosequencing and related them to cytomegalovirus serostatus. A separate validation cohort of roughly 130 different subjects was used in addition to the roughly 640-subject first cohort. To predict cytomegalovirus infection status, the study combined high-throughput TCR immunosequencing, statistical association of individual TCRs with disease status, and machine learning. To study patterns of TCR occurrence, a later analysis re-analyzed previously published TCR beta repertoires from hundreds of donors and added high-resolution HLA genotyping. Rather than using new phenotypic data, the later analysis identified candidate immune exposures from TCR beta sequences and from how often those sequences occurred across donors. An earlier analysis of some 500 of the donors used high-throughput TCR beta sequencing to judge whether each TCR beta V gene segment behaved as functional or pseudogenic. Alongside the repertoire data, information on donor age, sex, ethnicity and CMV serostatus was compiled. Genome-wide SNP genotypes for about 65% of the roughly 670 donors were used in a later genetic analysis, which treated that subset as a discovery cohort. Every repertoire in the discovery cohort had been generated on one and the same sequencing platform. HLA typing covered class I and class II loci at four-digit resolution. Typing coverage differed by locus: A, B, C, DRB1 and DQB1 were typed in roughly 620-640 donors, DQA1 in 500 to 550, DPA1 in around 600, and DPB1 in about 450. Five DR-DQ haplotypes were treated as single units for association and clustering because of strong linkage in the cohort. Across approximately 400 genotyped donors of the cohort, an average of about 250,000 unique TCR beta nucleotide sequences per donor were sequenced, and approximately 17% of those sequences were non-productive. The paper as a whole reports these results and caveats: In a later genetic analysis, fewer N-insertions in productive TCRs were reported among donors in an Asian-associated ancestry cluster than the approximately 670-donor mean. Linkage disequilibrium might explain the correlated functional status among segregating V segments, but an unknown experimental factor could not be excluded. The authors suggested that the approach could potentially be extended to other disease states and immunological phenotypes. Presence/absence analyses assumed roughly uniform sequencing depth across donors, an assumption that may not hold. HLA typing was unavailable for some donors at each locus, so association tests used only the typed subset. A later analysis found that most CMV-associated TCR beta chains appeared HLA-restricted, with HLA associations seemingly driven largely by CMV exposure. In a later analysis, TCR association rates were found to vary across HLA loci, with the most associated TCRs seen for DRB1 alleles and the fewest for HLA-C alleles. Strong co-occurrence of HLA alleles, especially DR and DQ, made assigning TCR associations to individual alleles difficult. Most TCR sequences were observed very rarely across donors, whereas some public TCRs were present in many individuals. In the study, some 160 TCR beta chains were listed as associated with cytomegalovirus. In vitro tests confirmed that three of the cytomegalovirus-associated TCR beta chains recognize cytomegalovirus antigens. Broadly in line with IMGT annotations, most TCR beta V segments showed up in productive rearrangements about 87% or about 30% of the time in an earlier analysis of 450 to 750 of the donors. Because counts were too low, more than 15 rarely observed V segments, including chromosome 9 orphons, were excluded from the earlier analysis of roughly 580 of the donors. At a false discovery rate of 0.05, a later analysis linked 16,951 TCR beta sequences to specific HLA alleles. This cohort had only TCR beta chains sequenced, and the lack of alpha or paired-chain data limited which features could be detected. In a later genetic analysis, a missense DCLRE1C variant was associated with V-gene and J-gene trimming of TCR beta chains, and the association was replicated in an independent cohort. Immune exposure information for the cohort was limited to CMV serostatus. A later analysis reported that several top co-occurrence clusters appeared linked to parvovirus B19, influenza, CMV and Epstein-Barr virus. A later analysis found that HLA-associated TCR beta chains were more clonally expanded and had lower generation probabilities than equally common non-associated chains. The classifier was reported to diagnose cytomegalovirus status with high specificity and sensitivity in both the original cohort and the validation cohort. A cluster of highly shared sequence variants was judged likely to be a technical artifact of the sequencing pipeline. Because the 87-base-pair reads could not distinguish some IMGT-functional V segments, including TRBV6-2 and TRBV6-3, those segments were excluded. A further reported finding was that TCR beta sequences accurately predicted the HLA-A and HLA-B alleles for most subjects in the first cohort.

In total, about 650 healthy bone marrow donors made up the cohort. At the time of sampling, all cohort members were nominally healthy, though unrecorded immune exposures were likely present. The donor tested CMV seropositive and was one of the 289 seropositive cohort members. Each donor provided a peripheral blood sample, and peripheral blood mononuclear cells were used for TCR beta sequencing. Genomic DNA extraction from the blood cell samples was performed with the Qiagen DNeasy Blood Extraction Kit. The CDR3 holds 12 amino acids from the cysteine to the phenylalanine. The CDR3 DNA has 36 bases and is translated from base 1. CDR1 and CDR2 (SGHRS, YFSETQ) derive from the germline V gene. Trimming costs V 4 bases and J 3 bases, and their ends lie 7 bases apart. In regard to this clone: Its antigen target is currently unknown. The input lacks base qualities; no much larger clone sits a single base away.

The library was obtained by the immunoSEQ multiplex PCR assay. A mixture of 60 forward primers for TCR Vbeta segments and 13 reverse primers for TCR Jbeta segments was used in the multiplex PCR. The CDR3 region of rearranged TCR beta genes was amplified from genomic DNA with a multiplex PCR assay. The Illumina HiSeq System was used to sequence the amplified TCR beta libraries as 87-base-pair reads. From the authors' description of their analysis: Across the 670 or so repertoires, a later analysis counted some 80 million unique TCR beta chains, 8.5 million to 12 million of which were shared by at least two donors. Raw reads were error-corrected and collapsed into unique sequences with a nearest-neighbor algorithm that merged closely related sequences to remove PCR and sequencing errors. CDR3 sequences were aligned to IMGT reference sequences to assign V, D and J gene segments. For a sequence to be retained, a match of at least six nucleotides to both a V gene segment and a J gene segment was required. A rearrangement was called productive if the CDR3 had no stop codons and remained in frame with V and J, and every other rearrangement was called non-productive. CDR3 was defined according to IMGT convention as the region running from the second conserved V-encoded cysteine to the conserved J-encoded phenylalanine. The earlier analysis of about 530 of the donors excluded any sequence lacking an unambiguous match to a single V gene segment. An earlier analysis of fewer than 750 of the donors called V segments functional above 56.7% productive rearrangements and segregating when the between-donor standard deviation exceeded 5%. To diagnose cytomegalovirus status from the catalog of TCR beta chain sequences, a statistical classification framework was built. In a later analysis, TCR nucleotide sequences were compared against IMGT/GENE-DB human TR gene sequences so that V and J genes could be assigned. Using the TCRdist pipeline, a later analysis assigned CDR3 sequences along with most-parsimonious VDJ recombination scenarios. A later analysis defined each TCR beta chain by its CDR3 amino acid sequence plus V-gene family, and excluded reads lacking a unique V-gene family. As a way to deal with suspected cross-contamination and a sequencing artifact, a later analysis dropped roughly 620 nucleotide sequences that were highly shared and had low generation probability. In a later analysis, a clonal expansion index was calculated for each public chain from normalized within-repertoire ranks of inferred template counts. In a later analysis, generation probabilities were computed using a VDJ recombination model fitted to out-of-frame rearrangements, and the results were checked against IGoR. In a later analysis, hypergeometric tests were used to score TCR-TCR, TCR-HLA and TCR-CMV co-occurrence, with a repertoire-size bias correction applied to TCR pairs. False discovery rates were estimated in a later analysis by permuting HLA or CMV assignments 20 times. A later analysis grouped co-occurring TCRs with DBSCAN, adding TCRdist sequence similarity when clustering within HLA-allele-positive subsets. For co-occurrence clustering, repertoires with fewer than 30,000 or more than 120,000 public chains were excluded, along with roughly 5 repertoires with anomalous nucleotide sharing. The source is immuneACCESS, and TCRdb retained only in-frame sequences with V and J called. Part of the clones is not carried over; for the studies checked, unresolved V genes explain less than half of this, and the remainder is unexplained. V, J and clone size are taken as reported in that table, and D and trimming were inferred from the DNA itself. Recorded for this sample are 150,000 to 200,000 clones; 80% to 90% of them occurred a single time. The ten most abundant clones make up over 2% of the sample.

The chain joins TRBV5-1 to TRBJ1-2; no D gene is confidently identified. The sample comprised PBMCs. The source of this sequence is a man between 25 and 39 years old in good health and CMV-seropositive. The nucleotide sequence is TGCGCCAGCAGCGGAGGATACTATGGCTACACCTTC. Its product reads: CASSGGYYGYTF.